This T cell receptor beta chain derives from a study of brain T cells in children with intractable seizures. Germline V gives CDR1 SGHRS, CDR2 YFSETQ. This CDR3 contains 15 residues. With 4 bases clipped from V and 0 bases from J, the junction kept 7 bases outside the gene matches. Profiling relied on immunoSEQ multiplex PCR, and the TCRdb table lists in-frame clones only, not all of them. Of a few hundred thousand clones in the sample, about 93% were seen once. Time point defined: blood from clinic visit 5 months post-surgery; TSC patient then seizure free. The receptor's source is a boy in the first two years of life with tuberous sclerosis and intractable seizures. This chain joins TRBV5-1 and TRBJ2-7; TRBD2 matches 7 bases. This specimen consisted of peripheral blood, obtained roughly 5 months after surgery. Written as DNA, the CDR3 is TGCGCCAGCAGCCCAACTAGCGCTCCCTCCTACGAGCAGTACTTC. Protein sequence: CASSPTSAPSYEQYF.